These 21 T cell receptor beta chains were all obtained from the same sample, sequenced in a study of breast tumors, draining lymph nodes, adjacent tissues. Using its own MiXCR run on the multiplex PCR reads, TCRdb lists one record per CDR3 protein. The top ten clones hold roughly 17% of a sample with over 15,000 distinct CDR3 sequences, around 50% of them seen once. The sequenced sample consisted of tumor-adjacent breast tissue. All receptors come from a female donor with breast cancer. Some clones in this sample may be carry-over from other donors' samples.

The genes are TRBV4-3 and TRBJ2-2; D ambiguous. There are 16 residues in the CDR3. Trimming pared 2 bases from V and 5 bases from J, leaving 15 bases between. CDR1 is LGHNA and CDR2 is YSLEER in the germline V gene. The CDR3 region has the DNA TGCGCCAGCAGCCAACGGCCTGGGCCTCAAACCGGGGAGCTGTTTTTT. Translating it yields CASSQRPGPQTGELFF.

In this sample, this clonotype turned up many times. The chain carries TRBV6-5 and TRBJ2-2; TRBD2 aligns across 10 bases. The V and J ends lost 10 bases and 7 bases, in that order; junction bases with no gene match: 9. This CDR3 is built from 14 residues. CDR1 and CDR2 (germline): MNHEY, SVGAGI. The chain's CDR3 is CATLAGETGGELFF. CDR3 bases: TGTGCCACCCTAGCGGGAGAAACGGGCGGGGAGCTGTTTTTT.

In DNA form, the CDR3 reads TGTGCCAGCAGAACCACAGGGGTGGGCTACACCTTC. It yields the protein CASRTTGVGYTF. The chain links TRBV2 to TRBJ1-2, with TRBD1 identical over 7 bases. CDR3 length: 12 amino acids. V lost 6 bases, J lost 8 bases, and 6 bases stayed unmatched. Germline values: CDR1 SNHLY, CDR2 FYNNEI.

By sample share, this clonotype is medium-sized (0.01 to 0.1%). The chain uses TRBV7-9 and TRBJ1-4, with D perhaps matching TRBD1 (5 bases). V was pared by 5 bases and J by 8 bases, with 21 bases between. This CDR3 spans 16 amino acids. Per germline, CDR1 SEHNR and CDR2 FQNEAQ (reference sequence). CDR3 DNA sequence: TGTGCCAGCAGCGTGTCCCTTAGCAGGGATTGGGAAAAACTGTTTTTT. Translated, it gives CASSVSLSRDWEKLFF. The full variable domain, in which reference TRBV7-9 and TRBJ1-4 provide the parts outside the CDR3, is DTGVSQNPRHKITKRGQNVTFRCDPISEHNRLYWYRQTLGQGPEFLTYFQNEAQLEKSRLLSDRFSAERPKGSFSTLEIQRTEQGDSAMYLCASSVSLSRDWEKLFFGSGTQLSVL.

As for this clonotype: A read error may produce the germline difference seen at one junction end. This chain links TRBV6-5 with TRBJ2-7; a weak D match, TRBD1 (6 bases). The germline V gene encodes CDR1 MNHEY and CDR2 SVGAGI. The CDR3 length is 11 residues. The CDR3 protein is CASSYRDEQYF. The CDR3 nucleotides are TGTGCCAGTAGTTACAGGGACGAGCAGTACTTC.

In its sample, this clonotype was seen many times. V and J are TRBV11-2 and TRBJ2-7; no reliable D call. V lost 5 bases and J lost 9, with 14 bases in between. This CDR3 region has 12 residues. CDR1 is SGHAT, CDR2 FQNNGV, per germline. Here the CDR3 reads CASSPPEYRQYF. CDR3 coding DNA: TGTGCCAGCAGCCCCCCCGAGTATCGGCAGTACTTC.

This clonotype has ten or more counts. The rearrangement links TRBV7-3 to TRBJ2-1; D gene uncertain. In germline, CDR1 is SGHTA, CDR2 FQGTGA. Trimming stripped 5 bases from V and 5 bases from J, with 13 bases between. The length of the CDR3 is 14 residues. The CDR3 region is CASSRKTANNEQFF. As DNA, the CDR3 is TGTGCCAGCAGCCGTAAAACAGCGAACAATGAGCAGTTCTTC. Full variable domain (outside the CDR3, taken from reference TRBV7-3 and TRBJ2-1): GAGVSQTPSNKVTEKGKYVELRCDPISGHTALYWYRQSLGQGPEFLIYFQGTGAADDSGLPNDRFFAVRPEGSVSTLKIQRTERGDSAVYLCASSRKTANNEQFFGPGTRLTVL.

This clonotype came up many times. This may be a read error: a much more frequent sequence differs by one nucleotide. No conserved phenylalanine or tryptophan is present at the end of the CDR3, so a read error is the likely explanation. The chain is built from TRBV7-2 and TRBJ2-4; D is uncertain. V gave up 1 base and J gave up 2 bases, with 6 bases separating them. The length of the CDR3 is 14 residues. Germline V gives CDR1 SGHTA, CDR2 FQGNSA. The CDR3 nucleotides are TGTGCCAGCAGCTTAGGGGCACCCAAAAACATTCAGTACCTC. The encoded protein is CASSLGAPKNIQYL.

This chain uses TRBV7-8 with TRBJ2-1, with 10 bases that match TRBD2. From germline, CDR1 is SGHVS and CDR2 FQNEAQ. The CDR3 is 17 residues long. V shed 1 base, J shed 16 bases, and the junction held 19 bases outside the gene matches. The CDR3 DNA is TGTGCCAGCAGCTTAGTCGAAACGGGACTAGCGATCGTTGGGCAATTCTTC. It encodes CASSLVETGLAIVGQFF.

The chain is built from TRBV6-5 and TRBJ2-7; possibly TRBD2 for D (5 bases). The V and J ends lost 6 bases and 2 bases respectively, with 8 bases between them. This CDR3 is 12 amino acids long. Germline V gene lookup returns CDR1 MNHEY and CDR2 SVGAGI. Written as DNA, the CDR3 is TGTGCCAGCAGCCCCGGGGCCTACGAGCAGTACTTC. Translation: CASSPGAYEQYF.

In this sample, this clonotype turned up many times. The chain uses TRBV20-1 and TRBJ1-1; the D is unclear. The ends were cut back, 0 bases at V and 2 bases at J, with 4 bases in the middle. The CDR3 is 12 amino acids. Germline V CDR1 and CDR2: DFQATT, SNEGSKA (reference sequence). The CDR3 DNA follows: TGCAGTGCTAGAGAGGGAAACACTGAAGCTTTCTTT. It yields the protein CSAREGNTEAFF.

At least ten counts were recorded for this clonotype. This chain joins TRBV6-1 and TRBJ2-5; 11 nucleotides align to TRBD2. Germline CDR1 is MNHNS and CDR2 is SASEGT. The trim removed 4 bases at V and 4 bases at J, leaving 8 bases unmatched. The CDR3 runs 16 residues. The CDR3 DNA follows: TGTGCCAGCAGTGGGGCTATACTAGCGGGAGTAGAGACCCAGTACTTC. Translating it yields CASSGAILAGVETQYF.

For the CDR3, the DNA is TGCAGTGCAGAGGACGGAAATCAGCCCCAGCATTTT. Residues: CSAEDGNQPQHF. The chain uses TRBV20-1 and TRBJ1-5; D unresolved. Trimming took 6 bases from V and 4 from J, leaving 10 bases between them. The germline CDR1 and CDR2 sequences are DFQATT and SNEGSKA (reference sequence). The CDR3 runs 12 residues.

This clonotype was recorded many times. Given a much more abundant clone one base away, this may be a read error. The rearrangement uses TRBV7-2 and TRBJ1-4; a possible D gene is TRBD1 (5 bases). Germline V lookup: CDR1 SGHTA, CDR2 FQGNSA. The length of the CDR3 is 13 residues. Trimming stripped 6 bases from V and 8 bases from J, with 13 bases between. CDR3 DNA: TGTGCCAGCAGTGGGGGGGTCGGCGAAAAACTGTTTTTT. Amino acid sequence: CASSGGVGEKLFF.

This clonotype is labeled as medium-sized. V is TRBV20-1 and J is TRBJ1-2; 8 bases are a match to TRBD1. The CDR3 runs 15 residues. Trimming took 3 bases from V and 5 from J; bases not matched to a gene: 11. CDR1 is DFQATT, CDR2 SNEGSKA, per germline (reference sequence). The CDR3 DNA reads TGCAGTGCTAGGGCCCTGGGACAGGAGCCTTATGGCTACACCTTC. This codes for CSARALGQEPYGYTF.

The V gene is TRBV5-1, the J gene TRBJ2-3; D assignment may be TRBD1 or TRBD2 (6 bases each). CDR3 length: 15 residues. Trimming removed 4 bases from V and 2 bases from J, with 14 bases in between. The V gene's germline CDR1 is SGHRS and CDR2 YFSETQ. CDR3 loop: CASSRGPGATDTQYF. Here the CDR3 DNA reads TGCGCCAGCAGCCGGGGTCCGGGGGCCACAGATACGCAGTATTTT. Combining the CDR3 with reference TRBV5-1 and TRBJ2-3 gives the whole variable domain KAGVTQTPRYLIKTRGQQVTLSCSPISGHRSVSWYQQTPGQGLQFLFEYFSETQRNKGNFPGRFSGRQFSNSRSEMNVSTLELGDSALYLCASSRGPGATDTQYFGPGTRLTVL.

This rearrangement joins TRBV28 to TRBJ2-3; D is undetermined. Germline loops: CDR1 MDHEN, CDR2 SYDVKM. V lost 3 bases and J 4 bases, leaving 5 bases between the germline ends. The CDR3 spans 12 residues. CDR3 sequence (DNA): TGTGCCAGCAGTTTGAACGCAGATACGCAGTATTTT. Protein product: CASSLNADTQYF.

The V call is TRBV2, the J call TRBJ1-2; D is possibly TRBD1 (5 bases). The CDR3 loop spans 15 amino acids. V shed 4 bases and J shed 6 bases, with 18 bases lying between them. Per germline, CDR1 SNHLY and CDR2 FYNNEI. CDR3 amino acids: CASSVSPQGMDGYTF. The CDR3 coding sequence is TGTGCCAGCAGTGTTTCCCCTCAGGGAATGGATGGCTACACCTTC.

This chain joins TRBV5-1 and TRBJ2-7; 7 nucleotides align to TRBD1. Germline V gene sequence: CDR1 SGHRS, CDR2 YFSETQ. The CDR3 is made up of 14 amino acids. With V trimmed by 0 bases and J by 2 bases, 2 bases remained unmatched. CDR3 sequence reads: CASSLGQGAYEQYF. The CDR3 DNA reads TGCGCCAGCAGCTTGGGCCAGGGGGCCTACGAGCAGTACTTC.

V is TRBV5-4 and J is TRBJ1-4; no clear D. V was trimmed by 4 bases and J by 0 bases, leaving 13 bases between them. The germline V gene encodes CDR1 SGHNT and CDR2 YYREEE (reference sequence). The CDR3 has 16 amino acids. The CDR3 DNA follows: TGTGCCAGCAGCCTACAAGGCGTAACAACTAATGAAAAACTGTTTTTT. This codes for CASSLQGVTTNEKLFF.

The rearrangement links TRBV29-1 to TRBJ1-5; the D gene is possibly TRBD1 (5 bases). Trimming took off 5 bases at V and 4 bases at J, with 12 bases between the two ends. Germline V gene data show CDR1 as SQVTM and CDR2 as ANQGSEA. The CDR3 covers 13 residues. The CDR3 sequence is CSVCTGINQPQHF. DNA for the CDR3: TGCAGCGTTTGTACAGGCATAAATCAGCCCCAGCATTTT.